These 9 T cell receptor beta chains came from one sample sequenced in a study of monozygotic twins with inflammatory bowel disease. From its re-call of the 5' RACE reads, TCRdb lists each CDR3 protein once, without DNA. The sample has 400,000 or so distinct CDR3 sequences; the top ten hold 2.4%. Sample: blood. These TCRs come from a human donor with ulcerative colitis or Crohn's disease, or a healthy co-twin of an affected twin (not recorded which).

CDR3 sequence: CSVEPTDSKNIQYF. V usage is TRBV29-1 and J usage is TRBJ2-4. This CDR3 contains 14 residues. Germline values: CDR1 SQVTM, CDR2 ANQGSEA.

The chain uses TRBV18 and TRBJ1-1; no DNA is available, so the TRBD1 call from TCRdb remains unchecked. Germline values: CDR1 KGHSH, CDR2 LQKENI. The CDR3 consists of 13 residues. CDR3 loop: CATLGQRNTEAFF.

This chain joins TRBV9 and TRBJ2-3; TCRdb selects TRBD2, and the lack of DNA leaves this call unchecked. CDR1 is SGDLS and CDR2 is YYNGEE in the germline V gene. This CDR3 is 16 amino acids long. CDR3 in amino acids: CASSRAEGSSTDTQYF. Full variable domain (missing parts from reference TRBV9 and TRBJ2-3): DSGVTQTPKHLITATGQRVTLRCSPRSGDLSVYWYQQSLDQGLQFLIQYYNGEERAKGNILERFSAQQFPDLHSELNLSSLELGDSALYFCASSRAEGSSTDTQYFGPGTRLTVL.

The chain's CDR3 is CASSTPDRGLYEQYF. The chain links TRBV28 to TRBJ2-7; there is no DNA to check the TCRdb D call of TRBD1. The CDR3 extends over 15 amino acids. CDR1 and CDR2 from the germline V gene are MDHEN and SYDVKM.

The chain recombines TRBV6-2 or TRBV6-3 with TRBJ2-3; TCRdb indicates TRBD1, and absent DNA this call remains unverified. The CDR3 has 14 amino acids. Germline CDR1 reads MNHEY; CDR2 reads SVGEGT. This CDR3 reads CASSLTESTDTQYF.

This chain joins TRBV10-3 and TRBJ2-5. Looked up from germline, CDR1 is ENHRY and CDR2 is SYGVKD. The CDR3 has 13 amino acids. CDR3 region: CAISDGSQETQYF.

This CDR3 is CASTPSGRSYNEQFF. The genes are TRBV7-9 and TRBJ2-1. The CDR3 has 15 amino acids. In germline, CDR1 is SEHNR, CDR2 FQNEAQ (reference sequence).

CDR3 loop: CASSPLSPSPRNEQFF. The chain recombines TRBV18 with TRBJ2-1; TCRdb indicates TRBD1, and absent DNA this call remains unverified. There are 16 residues in the CDR3. The germline V gene encodes CDR1 KGHSH and CDR2 LQKENI.

The V call is TRBV5-1, the J call TRBJ2-1. Looked up from germline, CDR1 is SGHRS and CDR2 is YFSETQ. This CDR3 is built from 16 residues. The CDR3 protein is CASSNLLETAINEQFF. The variable domain in full, with the rest retrieved from reference TRBV5-1 and TRBJ2-1, is KAGVTQTPRYLIKTRGQQVTLSCSPISGHRSVSWYQQTPGQGLQFLFEYFSETQRNKGNFPGRFSGRQFSNSRSEMNVSTLELGDSALYLCASSNLLETAINEQFFGPGTRLTVL.